Listed here are 23 T cell receptor beta chains from one sample, sequenced in a study of CD8 T cells in ankylosing spondylitis. One entry per CDR3 protein, called by TCRdb with MiXCR from the 5' RACE reads. The table lists 150,000 to 200,000 distinct CDR3 sequences, 10% to 15% of them singletons. Sequencing input: blood, either unsorted or a sorted T cell fraction (not recorded which). These receptors were obtained from a female donor with ankylosing spondylitis or in good health (not recorded which).

This clonotype appeared a few times. This rearrangement joins TRBV2 to TRBJ2-5; 7 nucleotides line up with TRBD2. CDR3 length: 16 amino acids. Losses at the gene ends were 4 bases for V and 6 bases for J; bases not matched to a gene: 14. The V gene's germline CDR1 is SNHLY and CDR2 FYNNEI. The CDR3 DNA reads TGTGCCAGCAGTGGCGTCTCTAGCGGCGGTGATAAGACCCAGTACTTC. Its protein product is CASSGVSSGGDKTQYF.

The table lists this clonotype with many counts. The chain joins TRBV3-1 to TRBJ2-7; D is unresolved. Per germline, CDR1 LGHDT and CDR2 YNNKEL (reference sequence). The CDR3 is 12 amino acids. V lost 7 bases to trimming and J lost 2 bases, with 9 bases between them. CDR3 sequence reads: CASTSSTYEQYF. The CDR3 DNA reads as TGTGCCAGCACTTCTAGTACCTACGAGCAGTACTTC.

This clonotype was recorded many times. The rearrangement uses TRBV7-2 and TRBJ1-5; the D gene is possibly TRBD1 (6 bases). The CDR3 covers 16 residues. Germline V gene sequence: CDR1 SGHTA, CDR2 FQGNSA. V was trimmed by 1 base and J by 6 bases, leaving 16 bases between them. Written as DNA, the CDR3 is TGTGCCAGCAGCTTAGTACAGGGTGGTATTGGTCAGCCCCAGCATTTT. Protein: CASSLVQGGIGQPQHF.

This clonotype has a count of ten or more. The rearrangement uses TRBV20-1 and TRBJ1-5; D is perhaps TRBD1 (5 bases). Germline loops: CDR1 DFQATT, CDR2 SNEGSKA (reference sequence). The CDR3 extends over 19 amino acids. V lost 2 bases, J lost 0 bases, and 23 bases lay in between. CDR3 sequence (DNA): TGCAGTGCTAGACCCTCCCAGGGTGCCGGACGGTATAGCAATCAGCCCCAGCATTTT. Its translation is CSARPSQGAGRYSNQPQHF.

This clonotype was counted many times. The chain is built from TRBV13 and TRBJ1-1; D gene unclear. Germline CDR1 and CDR2: PRHDT and FYEKMQ (reference sequence). The V end was cut by 5 bases, the J end by 1 base, with 11 bases between. CDR3 length equals 14 residues. Here the CDR3 DNA reads TGTGCCAGCAGCATGATAACGGGGAACACTGAAGCTTTCTTT. Protein: CASSMITGNTEAFF. The complete variable domain, with remaining parts taken from reference TRBV13 and TRBJ1-1, reads AAGVIQSPRHLIKEKRETATLKCYPIPRHDTVYWYQQGPGQDPQFLISFYEKMQSDKGSIPDRFSAQQFSDYHSELNMSSLELGDSALYFCASSMITGNTEAFFGQGTRLTVV.

This clonotype was observed once. This chain links TRBV19 with TRBJ2-1; 8 positions agree with TRBD1. Unmatched junction bases numbered 7, after V lost 3 bases and J lost 6 bases. This CDR3 has 15 amino acids. The V gene's germline CDR1 is LNHDA and CDR2 SQIVND (reference sequence). In DNA form, the CDR3 reads TGTGCCAGTAGTATTACAGCAGGGGGCATCAATGAGCAGTTCTTC. This gives the protein CASSITAGGINEQFF.

For the CDR3, the DNA is TGTGCCAGCAGTCCCAGGACTCCGGAGTGCTACACCTTC. This gives the protein CASSPRTPECYTF. The J gene is TRBJ1-2, the V gene TRBV12-3 or TRBV12-4; D not certain. Deletions cut 5 bases from V and 9 bases from J, with 16 bases between. The CDR3 is made up of 13 amino acids.

This clonotype was picked up many times. The chain uses TRBV18 and TRBJ2-5; D not certain. V was trimmed by 3 bases and J by 4 bases, leaving 12 bases between them. This CDR3 is built from 14 residues. Germline CDR1 and CDR2: KGHSH and LQKENI. The CDR3 coding sequence is TGTGCCAGCTCACCGCTTAACCAACGAGAGACCCAGTACTTC. Amino acid sequence: CASSPLNQRETQYF.

This clonotype was seen repeatedly, ten times or more. The chain uses TRBV5-1 and TRBJ1-1, with TRBD1 as a possible D gene (5 bases). Per germline, CDR1 SGHRS and CDR2 YFSETQ. Between the trimmed V and J ends, which lost 6 bases and 4 bases, there was a span of 22 bases. This CDR3 contains 16 residues. The CDR3 DNA reads as TGCGCCAGCATGGTCTTCGGGAGCAGGGAGGGCACTGAAGCTTTCTTT. Protein: CASMVFGSREGTEAFF.

Only a few counts were recorded for this clonotype. The chain links TRBV24-1 to TRBJ2-2; D remains unclear. Germline V gene lookup returns CDR1 KGHDR and CDR2 SFDVKD. The CDR3 totals 16 residues. The ends were cut back, 0 bases at V and 3 bases at J, with 10 bases in the middle. The CDR3 loop reads CATSDLPGTYTGELFF. The DNA for the CDR3 is TGTGCCACCAGTGATTTGCCAGGAACTTACACCGGGGAGCTGTTTTTT.

Remarks on this clonotype: A much more abundant neighbour one base away suggests this may be a read error. The V call is TRBV7-2, the J call TRBJ2-7; 9 bases are a match to TRBD1. J was trimmed by 6 bases and V by 6 bases; bases with no gene match: 12. The CDR3 has 15 amino acids. Looked up from germline, CDR1 is SGHTA and CDR2 is FQGNSA. CDR3 residues: CASSSTGGSYSEQYF. Written as DNA, the CDR3 is TGTGCCAGCAGTTCGACAGGGGGTTCGTACTCCGAGCAGTACTTC.

This clonotype has ten or more counts. This rearrangement joins TRBV24-1 to TRBJ1-1; D remains unclear. CDR1 KGHDR and CDR2 SFDVKD come from the germline V gene. CDR3 length equals 14 residues. V lost 10 bases to trimming and J lost 1 base, with 15 bases between them. The CDR3, as DNA: TGTGCCACATCCGCAGGACTTAGGAACACTGAAGCTTTCTTT. It yields the protein CATSAGLRNTEAFF.

As regards this clonotype: A much larger clone differs from this one at a single base, so this may be a read error. The chain employs TRBV19 and TRBJ2-2; TRBD1 agrees at 8 bases. CDR1 is LNHDA, CDR2 SQIVND, per germline (reference sequence). V shed 2 bases and J 4 bases; nucleotides not matched to a gene: 3. The CDR3 length is 15 residues. DNA for the CDR3: TGTGCCAGTAGTATACAGGGGGCCATCACCGGGGAGCTGTTTTTT. Amino acids: CASSIQGAITGELFF. The whole variable domain, remainder taken from reference TRBV19 and TRBJ2-2, is DGGITQSPKYLFRKEGQNVTLSCEQNLNHDAMYWYRQDPGQGLRLIYYSQIVNDFQKGDIAEGYSVSREKKESFPLTVTSAQKNPTAFYLCASSIQGAITGELFFGEGSRLTVL.

The chain links TRBV3-1 to TRBJ2-7, with 9 bases aligning to TRBD2. The CDR3 length is 15 residues. The junction had 6 bases not matched to a gene; V was cut back by 0 bases and J by 6 bases. In germline, CDR1 is LGHDT, CDR2 YNNKEL (reference sequence). This CDR3 is CASSQDPSTSGEQYF. CDR3 coding DNA: TGTGCCAGCAGCCAAGATCCCTCGACTAGCGGCGAGCAGTACTTC.

A few counts support this clonotype. The V call is TRBV10-3, the J call TRBJ2-2; TRBD2 might be the D (5 bases). Germline lookup yields CDR1 ENHRY and CDR2 SYGVKD. The CDR3 runs to 14 residues. Trimming left V 6 bases short and J 4 bases short, with 12 bases between. The CDR3: CAIRERESTGELFF. The CDR3 bases are TGTGCCATCAGAGAGAGGGAGAGCACCGGGGAGCTGTTTTTT.

V gene TRBV15 combines with J gene TRBJ2-7, with D unclear. CDR1 LNHNV and CDR2 YYDKDF come from the germline V gene (reference sequence). The CDR3 has 10 amino acids. Trimming cost V 9 bases and J 6 bases, with 9 bases left between them. CDR3 bases: TGTGCCACTACCTTCTCCGAGCAGTACTTC. Residues: CATTFSEQYF.

This clonotype was seen repeatedly, ten times or more. The chain employs TRBV5-1 and TRBJ1-5; 7 nucleotides line up with TRBD1. The CDR3 is 15 amino acids. V trimming: 0 bases; J trimming: 1 base; junction bases outside the gene matches: 1. The germline gives CDR1 SGHRS, CDR2 YFSETQ. CDR3 in amino acids: CASSLDRGSNQPQHF. CDR3 sequence (DNA): TGCGCCAGCAGCTTGGACAGGGGAAGCAATCAGCCCCAGCATTTT.

The V gene is TRBV5-4, the J gene TRBJ2-1; TRBD2 aligns across 10 bases. The CDR3 is 16 residues long. Germline V CDR1 and CDR2: SGHNT, YYREEE (reference sequence). V was pared by 0 bases and J by 8 bases, with 8 bases of the junction left unmatched. The chain's CDR3 is CASSLDASGSSHEQFF. DNA for the CDR3: TGTGCCAGCAGCTTGGATGCTAGCGGGAGTTCTCATGAGCAGTTCTTC.

This clonotype was seen ten or more times. The chain carries TRBV15 and TRBJ1-5, with D perhaps matching TRBD1 (5 bases). V shed 0 bases and J shed 6 bases, with 15 bases lying between them. The CDR3 consists of 16 residues. Germline CDR1 LNHNV, CDR2 YYDKDF (reference sequence). In DNA form, the CDR3 reads TGTGCCACCAGCAGAGATTTGATGCAGGGCGGTCAGCCCCAGCATTTT. It is translated as CATSRDLMQGGQPQHF.

This clonotype has only a few counts. The chain has TRBV29-1 and TRBJ2-1; D possibly corresponds to TRBD1 (6 bases). V was pared by 1 base and J by 4 bases, with 20 bases between. The CDR3 totals 17 residues. Germline CDR1 reads SQVTM; CDR2 reads ANQGSEA. Here the CDR3 reads CSVEASRGQPGYNEQFF. In nucleotides, the CDR3 is TGCAGCGTTGAAGCAAGCAGGGGCCAGCCTGGGTACAATGAGCAGTTCTTC.

V and J are TRBV20-1 and TRBJ2-2; TRBD1 is a possible D gene (5 bases). V was shortened by 3 bases and J by 5 bases, with 10 bases between the two germline ends. CDR3 size: 13 residues. The V gene's germline CDR1 is DFQATT and CDR2 SNEGSKA (reference sequence). CDR3 DNA sequence: TGCAGTGCTAGCAAGGCAGGGACCGGGGAGCTGTTTTTT. This codes for CSASKAGTGELFF.

This clonotype was detected many times. This chain joins TRBV27 and TRBJ2-3; 7 bases align to TRBD1. From germline, CDR1 is MNHEY and CDR2 SMNVEV (reference sequence). V lost 0 bases, J lost 0 bases, and 3 bases stayed unmatched. The CDR3 consists of 16 residues. The CDR3 DNA follows: TGTGCCAGCAGTTTATCCGGGACAGCTAGCACAGATACGCAGTATTTT. Translation: CASSLSGTASTDTQYF.

This clonotype was seen ten or more times. The gene calls are TRBV29-1 and TRBJ1-1, with 7 bases that match TRBD1. The germline gives CDR1 SQVTM, CDR2 ANQGSEA. V shed 8 bases, J shed 0 bases, and the junction held 9 bases outside the gene matches. The CDR3 consists of 14 residues. The CDR3 bases are TGCAGCTCATCTCAGGGGGGTATGAACACTGAAGCTTTCTTT. Translation: CSSSQGGMNTEAFF. Looking up the rest from reference TRBV29-1 and TRBJ1-1 gives the full variable domain: SAVISQKPSRDICQRGTSLTIQCQVDSQVTMMFWYRQQPGQSLTLIATANQGSEATYESGFVIDKFPISRPNLTFSTLTVSNMSPEDSSIYLCSSSQGGMNTEAFFGQGTRLTVV.